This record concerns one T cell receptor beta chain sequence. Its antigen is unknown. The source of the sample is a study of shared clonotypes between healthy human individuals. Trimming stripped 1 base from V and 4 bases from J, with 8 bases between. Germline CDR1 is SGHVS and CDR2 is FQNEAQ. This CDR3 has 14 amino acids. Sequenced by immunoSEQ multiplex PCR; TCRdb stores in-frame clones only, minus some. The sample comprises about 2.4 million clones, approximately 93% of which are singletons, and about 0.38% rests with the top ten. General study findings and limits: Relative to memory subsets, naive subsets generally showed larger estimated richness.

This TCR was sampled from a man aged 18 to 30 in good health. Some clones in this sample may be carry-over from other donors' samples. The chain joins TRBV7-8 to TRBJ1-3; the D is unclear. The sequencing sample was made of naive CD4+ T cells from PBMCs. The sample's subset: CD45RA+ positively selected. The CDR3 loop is CASSLDLGGNTIYF. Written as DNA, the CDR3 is TGTGCCAGCAGCTTAGATCTGGGCGGAAACACCATATATTTT.